This TCR beta chain comes out of a study of cytomegalovirus exposure and HLA in healthy donors. Per the germline V gene, CDR1 is MNHNY and CDR2 is SVGAGI (reference sequence). V trimming: 2 bases; J trimming: 10 bases; junction bases outside the gene matches: 7. The CDR3 runs to 16 residues. The study ran its PCR with 60 Vbeta and 13 Jbeta primers. Clones were sequenced by immunoSEQ multiplex PCR, and TCRdb holds only the in-frame ones, with some missing. The repertoire holds roughly 200,000 clones, over 65% seen once, with over 0.55% in the top ten. The material sequenced was PBMCs. This clonotype originated in a man aged 18 to 30 in good health and CMV-seronegative. The chain recombines TRBV6-6 with TRBJ2-1, with 14 bases fitting TRBD2. CDR3: CASSYRLAGGPGEQFF. The CDR3 DNA reads TGTGCCAGCAGTTACCGACTAGCGGGAGGGCCAGGGGAGCAGTTCTTC.